This T cell receptor beta chain was obtained from a study of blood T cell repertoires in COVID-19. Per the original methods: Scientists estimated how many nucleated cells there were by amplifying reference gene primers. TCRdb's copy holds only in-frame clones and misses some; the assay was immunoSEQ multiplex PCR. V, J and clone size are those of that table, while D and trimming were read from the DNA. The top ten clones hold approximately 1.8% of a sample with about 300,000 clones, roughly 89% of them seen once. The CDR3 extends over 17 amino acids. Germline assignment: CDR1 LGHDT and CDR2 YNNKEL (reference sequence). Unmatched junction bases numbered 10, after V lost 2 bases and J lost 5 bases.

The sequence derives from a woman in her 30s with COVID-19, enrolled during active disease. Sequencing was carried out using peripheral blood. The chain links TRBV3-1 (or the pseudogene TRBV3-2) to TRBJ2-3; the match to TRBD2 covers 10 bases. The chain's CDR3 is CASSQSTSGALQDTQYF. CDR3 DNA sequence: TGTGCCAGCAGCCAATCTACTAGCGGGGCCCTTCAAGATACGCAGTATTTT.